These T cell receptor beta chains were read from a single sample in a study of cytomegalovirus exposure and HLA in healthy donors. The data were produced by immunoSEQ multiplex PCR, yet TCRdb's version contains in-frame clones alone and is incomplete. This sample has around 140,000 clones, with approximately 84% found just once. The sample comprised PBMCs. The receptors come from a woman younger than 35 in good health and CMV-seronegative. Both conserved end residues are part of each CDR3. The D gene is left open where the match is weak. The listing skips clone size in some rows; elsewhere it reads once, few, many or a size class.

.	once	TRBV9	TRBJ1-5	CASSVDAGNNQPQHF	TGTGCCAGCAGCGTAGACGCAGGGAACAATCAGCCCCAGCATTTT
.	.	TRBV19	TRBJ1-5	CASKDRNSNQPQHF	TGTGCCAGTAAAGACAGGAATAGCAATCAGCCCCAGCATTTT
.	.	TRBV6-6	TRBJ2-3	CASSRDPLKNTDTQYF	TGTGCCAGCAGTCGCGATCCTCTCAAAAACACAGATACGCAGTATTTT
.	.	TRBV2	TRBJ2-1	CASSSGTSADEQFF	TGTGCCAGCAGTTCCGGGACTTCGGCAGATGAGCAGTTCTTC
TRBD1	.	TRBV18	TRBJ1-4	CASSGQGPNEKLFF	TGTGCCAGCTCAGGACAGGGGCCTAATGAAAAACTGTTTTTT
.	.	TRBV23-1	TRBJ2-2	CASSQSYGDGTGELFF	TGCGCCAGCAGTCAATCTTACGGGGATGGCACCGGGGAGCTGTTTTTT
.	.	TRBV5-1	TRBJ2-3	CASSPQATDTQYF	TGCGCCAGCAGCCCCCAGGCCACAGATACGCAGTATTTT
TRBD2	.	TRBV5-4	TRBJ2-5	CASSRTSGRETQYF	TGTGCCAGCAGCCGGACTAGCGGGAGAGAGACCCAGTACTTC
.	once	TRBV20-1	TRBJ1-5	CSAREGGPQHF	TGCAGTGCTAGAGAAGGCGGGCCCCAGCATTTT
.	few	TRBV6-1	TRBJ2-2	CASSEGWETGELFF	TGTGCCAGCAGTGAAGGTTGGGAGACCGGGGAGCTGTTTTTT
TRBD1	.	TRBV6-4	TRBJ1-1	CASSGTGGGTEAFF	TGTGCCAGCAGTGGAACAGGGGGCGGAACTGAAGCTTTCTTT
.	.	TRBV20-1	TRBJ2-7	CSAFGLGEQYF	TGCAGTGCTTTCGGACTCGGCGAGCAGTACTTC
.	.	TRBV30	TRBJ2-1	CAWSAGRFSYNEQFF	TGTGCCTGGAGTGCTGGGAGGTTCTCCTACAATGAGCAGTTCTTC
.	once	TRBV11-2	TRBJ2-5	CASSLVGGRETQYF	TGTGCCAGCAGCTTAGTCGGGGGGCGTGAGACCCAGTACTTC
.	few	TRBV15	TRBJ2-2	CATSTGREINTGELFF	TGTGCCACCAGCACAGGACGGGAAATAAACACCGGGGAGCTGTTTTTT
.	.	TRBV30	TRBJ1-4	CAWKSVGDGGKLFF	TGTGCCTGGAAATCAGTGGGAGACGGGGGGAAACTGTTTTTT
.	once	TRBV7-7	TRBJ1-6	CASKRAGPSPLHF	TGTGCCAGCAAGAGGGCAGGACCATCACCCCTCCACTTT
.	.	TRBV30	TRBJ2-1	CAWSPGNSYNEQFF	TGTGCCTGGAGTCCGGGTAACTCCTACAATGAGCAGTTCTTC
TRBD2	.	TRBV7-2	TRBJ2-7	CASSLADSGSYEQYF	TGTGCCAGCAGCTTAGCGGATAGCGGGAGCTACGAGCAGTACTTC
TRBD2	few	TRBV5-1	TRBJ2-1	CASSLATAGGGHNEQFF	TGCGCCAGCAGCTTGGCCACAGCGGGAGGGGGGCACAATGAGCAGTTCTTC
.	.	TRBV7-2	TRBJ2-1	CASSLGVNNEQFF	TGTGCCAGCAGCTTAGGCGTGAACAATGAGCAGTTCTTC
TRBD2	.	TRBV6-6	TRBJ2-7	CASSAISGRLRGEQYF	TGTGCCAGCAGCGCTATTAGCGGGAGATTGAGGGGAGAGCAGTACTTC
.	.	TRBV29-1	TRBJ2-7	CSVEGGSSTYEQYF	TGCAGCGTTGAAGGAGGCAGTAGCACCTACGAGCAGTACTTC
.	.	TRBV4-1	TRBJ2-7	CASSQTLAPYEQYF	TGCGCCAGCAGCCAAACTCTAGCCCCTTACGAGCAGTACTTC
.	.	TRBV6-1	TRBJ2-7	CASSDGGVLREYEQYF	TGTGCCAGCAGTGATGGAGGTGTACTCCGAGAGTACGAGCAGTACTTC
.	once	TRBV5-4	TRBJ1-2	CASSPGVGGYGYTF	TGTGCCAGCAGCCCAGGGGTCGGAGGATATGGCTACACCTTC
TRBD1	.	TRBV5-4	TRBJ1-1	CGSSLDYGTGGRPEAFF	TGTGGCAGCAGCTTGGACTATGGGACAGGGGGGAGGCCTGAAGCTTTCTTT
.	.	TRBV6-5	TRBJ2-2	CASNTGEVTGELFF	TGTGCCAGCAATACAGGGGAGGTCACCGGGGAGCTGTTTTTT
TRBD1	few	TRBV29-1	TRBJ1-2	CSVEAGGWNYGYTF	TGCAGCGTTGAGGCAGGGGGATGGAACTATGGCTACACCTTC
.	.	TRBV13	TRBJ2-3	CASSLGGVDTQYF	TGTGCCAGCAGCTTAGGAGGGGTAGATACGCAGTATTTT
TRBD2	few	TRBV30	TRBJ2-3	CAWSPASGDRTQYF	TGTGCCTGGAGTCCCGCTAGCGGTGATCGGACGCAGTATTTT
.	.	TRBV5-6	TRBJ1-2	CASSLGRGINYGYTF	TGTGCCAGCAGCTTGGGCAGGGGTATCAACTATGGCTACACCTTC
.	.	TRBV28	TRBJ1-5	CASSLRSGLSQPQHF	TGTGCCAGCAGTTTAAGATCAGGGTTAAGTCAGCCCCAGCATTTT
.	.	TRBV7-9	TRBJ2-1	CASSDGRSKQFF	TGTGCCAGCAGCGACGGCCGGAGCAAGCAGTTCTTC
.	.	TRBV30	TRBJ2-2	CAWSSDRSGELFF	TGTGCCTGGAGTTCTGACAGATCCGGGGAGCTGTTTTTT
.	.	TRBV6-6	TRBJ1-2	CASSYSTASYGYTF	TGTGCCAGCAGTTACTCGACAGCCTCCTATGGCTACACCTTC
TRBD2	.	TRBV15	TRBJ2-2	CATRVGGDTGELFF	TGTGCCACCAGGGTGGGAGGGGACACCGGGGAGCTGTTTTTT
TRBD1	.	TRBV5-4	TRBJ2-7	CASSPRGGTGAYEQYF	TGTGCCAGCAGCCCGAGGGGAGGGACAGGGGCCTACGAGCAGTACTTC